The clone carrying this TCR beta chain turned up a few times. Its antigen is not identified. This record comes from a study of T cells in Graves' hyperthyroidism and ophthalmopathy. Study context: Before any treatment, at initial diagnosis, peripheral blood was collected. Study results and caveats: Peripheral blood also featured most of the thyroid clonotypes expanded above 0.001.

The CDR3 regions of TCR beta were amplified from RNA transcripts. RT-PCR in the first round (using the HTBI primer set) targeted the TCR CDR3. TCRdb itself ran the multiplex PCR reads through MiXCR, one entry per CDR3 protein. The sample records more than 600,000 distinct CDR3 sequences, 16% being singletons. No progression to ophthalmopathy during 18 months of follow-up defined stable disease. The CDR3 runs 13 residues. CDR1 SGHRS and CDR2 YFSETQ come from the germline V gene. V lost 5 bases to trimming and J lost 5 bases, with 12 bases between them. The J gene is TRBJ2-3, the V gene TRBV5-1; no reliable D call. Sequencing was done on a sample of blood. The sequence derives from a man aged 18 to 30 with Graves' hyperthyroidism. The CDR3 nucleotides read TGCGCCAGCAGATTGCTAGACCTAGATACGCAGTATTTT. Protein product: CASRLLDLDTQYF.